This entry describes one T cell receptor (beta chain). Its antigen is not known. The assay was immunoSEQ multiplex PCR, and TCRdb's table has in-frame clones only and misses some. The data contain some 76,000 clones, roughly 90% of them seen just once; the ten biggest clones take up 3% to 4%. No infections or other immune events were documented during collection. This entry belongs to a study of identifying expanded T cells in peripheral blood. V dropped 3 bases and J dropped 11 bases, with 22 bases sitting between them. Looked up from germline, CDR1 is SGHTA and CDR2 is FQGNSA. This CDR3 has 15 residues. Study results and caveats: Across healthy donors, higher total template counts meant significantly greater approximately two-week count variance.

This receptor was identified in a person between 18 and 75 years old in good health. The sequenced sample consisted of blood. This chain links TRBV7-2 with TRBJ1-1; possible D gene TRBD1, 6 bases. This chain's CDR3 is CASSLASGLRGAAFF. The CDR3, as DNA: TGTGCCAGCAGCTTGGCCTCCGGGCTCCGGGGGGCCGCTTTCTTT.